The sequence of this TCR beta chain was determined in a study of blood T cell repertoires in COVID-19. Study summary: The United States, Italy and Spain provided the acute and convalescent COVID-19 samples.

Original processing methods: Amplifying reference gene primers gave estimates of nucleated cell counts. Profiled with immunoSEQ multiplex PCR; TCRdb holds only in-frame clones, not every one. That table gives V, J and clone size, and the DNA gave D and trimming. This sample has some 300,000 clones; about 88% occur once, and the top ten carry roughly 1%. The CDR3 has 16 amino acids. Germline V gene sequence: CDR1 KGHSH, CDR2 LQKENI. V shed 6 bases and J shed 1 base, with 16 bases lying between them. The rearrangement uses TRBV18 and TRBJ1-3; tentatively, D is TRBD1 (6 bases). The sequence was obtained from a woman aged 30 to 39 who had recovered from COVID-19. The specimen was PBMCs or T cells enriched from blood (not recorded which). CDR3 sequence reads: CASSTTGLQSGNTIYF. The CDR3 DNA sequence: TGTGCCAGCTCTACGACAGGCTTACAATCTGGAAACACCATATATTTT. Using reference TRBV18 and TRBJ1-3 for the parts outside the CDR3, the full variable domain is NAGVMQNPRHLVRRRGQEARLRCSPMKGHSHVYWYRQLPEEGLKFMVYLQKENIIDESGMPKERFSAEFPKEGPSILRIQQVVRGDSAAYFCASSTTGLQSGNTIYFGEGSWLTVV.